This is a list of T cell receptor beta chains from one sample in a study of cytomegalovirus exposure and HLA in healthy donors. Assay: immunoSEQ multiplex PCR; the TCRdb copy retains only in-frame clones and omits some. The sample table includes approximately 110,000 clones. Source material: PBMCs. The source of these receptors is a man aged 45 to 65 in good health and CMV-seronegative. Both conserved end residues are part of each CDR3. A D gene is named only where the DNA matches it firmly.

d_gene	v_gene	j_gene	CDR3aa	CDR3nt
TRBD2	TRBV28	TRBJ2-1	CASSFDREGNEQFF	TGTGCCAGCAGTTTTGATCGGGAGGGGAATGAGCAGTTCTTC
-	TRBV4-3	TRBJ2-6	CASSQDQGAGANVLTF	TGCGCCAGCAGCCAAGATCAAGGGGCTGGGGCCAACGTCCTGACTTTC
TRBD1	TRBV2	TRBJ2-1	CASSEQGTGGQFF	TGTGCCAGCAGTGAACAAGGGACAGGGGGGCAGTTCTTC
TRBD2	TRBV2	TRBJ2-7	CASRRTSGYEQYF	TGTGCCAGCAGGCGGACTAGCGGGTACGAGCAGTACTTC
TRBD1	TRBV13	TRBJ1-4	CASSVTSGQGSKLFF	TGTGCCAGCAGCGTTACCAGCGGACAGGGATCAAAACTGTTTTTT
TRBD1	TRBV2	TRBJ2-7	CASSERDSRQYF	TGTGCCAGCAGTGAGAGGGACAGCCGGCAGTACTTC
-	TRBV4-1	TRBJ1-2	CASSQKTGKILYGYTF	TGCGCCAGCAGCCAGAAAACAGGGAAAATACTCTATGGCTACACCTTC
TRBD2	TRBV4-2	TRBJ2-7	CASSQEMVSGGWAYEQYF	TGTGCCAGCAGCCAAGAAATGGTTTCGGGAGGGTGGGCCTACGAGCAGTACTTC
TRBD1	TRBV5-1	TRBJ2-1	CASSPGQGTYNEQFF	TGCGCCAGCAGCCCAGGACAGGGCACCTACAATGAGCAGTTCTTC
-	TRBV18	TRBJ1-1	CASSKDRNTEAFF	TGTGCCAGCTCAAAGGACAGGAACACTGAAGCTTTCTTT
-	TRBV30	TRBJ1-4	CAWGTGTTNEKLFF	TGTGCCTGGGGTACAGGGACAACTAATGAAAAACTGTTTTTT
TRBD1	TRBV2	TRBJ2-7	CASSDWTGGYEQYF	TGTGCCAGCAGTGATTGGACAGGGGGCTACGAGCAGTACTTC
-	TRBV19	TRBJ2-1	CASNIPGYNEQFF	TGTGCCAGTAACATACCGGGATACAATGAGCAGTTCTTC
TRBD1	TRBV11-2	TRBJ2-2	CASRGDRGWTGELFF	TGTGCCAGCAGGGGAGACAGGGGATGGACCGGGGAGCTGTTTTTT
-	TRBV9	TRBJ2-1	CASSVARAGGRYEQFF	TGTGCCAGCAGCGTAGCTCGGGCGGGCGGACGGTATGAGCAGTTCTTC
TRBD2	TRBV9	TRBJ2-1	CASSVEGLPYNEQFF	TGTGCCAGCAGCGTAGAGGGACTACCCTACAATGAGCAGTTCTTC
-	TRBV7-2	TRBJ1-5	CASSPDLSWPQHF	TGTGCCAGCAGCCCCGATTTGAGTTGGCCCCAGCATTTT
-	TRBV7-7	TRBJ2-5	CASSLGPGETQYF	TGTGCTAGCAGCTTAGGGCCGGGAGAGACCCAGTACTTC
-	TRBV18	TRBJ1-2	CASSPTAGVEAGGYTF	TGTGCCAGCTCACCCACAGCCGGAGTCGAGGCGGGGGGCTACACCTTC
TRBD2	TRBV5-1	TRBJ2-7	CASSWYSGKSYEQYF	TGCGCCAGCAGCTGGTATAGCGGGAAATCCTACGAGCAGTACTTC
-	TRBV11-2	TRBJ1-6	CASSLESQHYNSPLHF	TGTGCCAGCAGCTTAGAATCACAGCACTATAATTCACCCCTCCACTTT
TRBD1	TRBV2	TRBJ1-2	CASTRDRGFGYTF	TGTGCCAGCACCCGGGACAGGGGATTCGGCTACACCTTC
-	TRBV18	TRBJ1-5	CASSPQGFNQPQHF	TGTGCCAGCTCACCACAGGGGTTCAATCAGCCCCAGCATTTT